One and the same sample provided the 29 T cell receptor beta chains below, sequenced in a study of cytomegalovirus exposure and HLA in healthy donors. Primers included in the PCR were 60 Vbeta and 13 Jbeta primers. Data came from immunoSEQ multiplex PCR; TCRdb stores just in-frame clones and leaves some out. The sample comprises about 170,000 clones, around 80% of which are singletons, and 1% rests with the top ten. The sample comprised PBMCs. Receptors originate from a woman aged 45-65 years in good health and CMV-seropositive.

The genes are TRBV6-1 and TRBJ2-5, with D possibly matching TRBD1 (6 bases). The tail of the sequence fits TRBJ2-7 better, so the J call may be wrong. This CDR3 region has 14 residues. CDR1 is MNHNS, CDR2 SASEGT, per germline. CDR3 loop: CASSEVGAAYEQYF. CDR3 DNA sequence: TGTGCCAGCAGTGAAGTGGGGGCCGCCTACGAGCAGTACTTC.

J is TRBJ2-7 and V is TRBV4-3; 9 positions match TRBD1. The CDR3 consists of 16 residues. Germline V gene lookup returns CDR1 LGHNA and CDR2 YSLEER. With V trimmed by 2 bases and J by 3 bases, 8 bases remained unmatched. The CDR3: CASSQTGTGIGYEQYF. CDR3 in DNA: TGCGCCAGCAGCCAAACCGGGACAGGGATAGGCTACGAGCAGTACTTC.

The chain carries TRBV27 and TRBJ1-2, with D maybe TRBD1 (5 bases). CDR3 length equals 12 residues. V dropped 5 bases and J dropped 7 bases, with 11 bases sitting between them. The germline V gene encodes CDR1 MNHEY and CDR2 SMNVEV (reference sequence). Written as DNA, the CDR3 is TGTGCCAGCAGTCCCCAGGGCGGTGGCTACACCTTC. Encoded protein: CASSPQGGGYTF.

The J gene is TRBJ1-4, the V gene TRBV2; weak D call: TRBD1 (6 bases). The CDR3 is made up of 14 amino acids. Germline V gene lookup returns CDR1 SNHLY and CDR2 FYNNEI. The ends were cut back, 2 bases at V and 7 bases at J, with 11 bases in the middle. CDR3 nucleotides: TGTGCCAGCAGTGAACAGGGGCGTGTTGAAAAACTGTTTTTT. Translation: CASSEQGRVEKLFF.

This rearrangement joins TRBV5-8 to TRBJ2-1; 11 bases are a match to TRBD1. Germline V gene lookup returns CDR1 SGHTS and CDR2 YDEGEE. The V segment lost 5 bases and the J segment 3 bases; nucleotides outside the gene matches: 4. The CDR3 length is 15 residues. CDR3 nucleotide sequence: TGTGCCAGCAGTCAGGACAGGGGGCTCTACAATGAGCAGTTCTTC. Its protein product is CASSQDRGLYNEQFF.

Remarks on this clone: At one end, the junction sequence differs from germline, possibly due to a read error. The DNA of the CDR3 is TGTGCCAGCTGTGAAGGGACAGGTAGAAATTCACCCCTCCACTTT. Amino acid sequence: CASCEGTGRNSPLHF. This chain joins TRBV2 and TRBJ1-6, with 8 nucleotides matching TRBD1. The CDR3 contains 15 residues. Germline lookup yields CDR1 SNHLY and CDR2 FYNNEI.

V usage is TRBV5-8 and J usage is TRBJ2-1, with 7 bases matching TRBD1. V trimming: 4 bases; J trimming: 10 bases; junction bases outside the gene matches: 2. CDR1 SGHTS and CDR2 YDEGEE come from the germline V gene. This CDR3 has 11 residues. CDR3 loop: CASSTTGEQFF. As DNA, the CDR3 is TGTGCCAGCAGCACGACAGGGGAGCAGTTCTTC.

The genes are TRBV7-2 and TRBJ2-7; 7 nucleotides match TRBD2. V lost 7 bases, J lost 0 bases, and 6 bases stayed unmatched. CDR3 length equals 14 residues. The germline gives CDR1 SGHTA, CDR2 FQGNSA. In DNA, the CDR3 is TGTGCCAGCAACCCGGGGGGTAGCTCCTACGAGCAGTACTTC. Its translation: CASNPGGSSYEQYF.

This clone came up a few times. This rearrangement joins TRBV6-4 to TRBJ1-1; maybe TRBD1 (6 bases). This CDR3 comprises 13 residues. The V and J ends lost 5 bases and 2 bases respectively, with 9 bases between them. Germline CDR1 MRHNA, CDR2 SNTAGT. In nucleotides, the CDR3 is TGTGCCAGCAGTCAACAGGGAAACACTGAAGCTTTCTTT. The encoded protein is CASSQQGNTEAFF.

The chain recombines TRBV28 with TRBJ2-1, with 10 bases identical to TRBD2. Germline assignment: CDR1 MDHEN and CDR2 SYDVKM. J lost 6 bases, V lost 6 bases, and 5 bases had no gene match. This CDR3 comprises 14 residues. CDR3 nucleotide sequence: TGTGCCAGCAGCACGAGCGGGAGGGCCAATGAGCAGTTCTTC. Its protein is CASSTSGRANEQFF.

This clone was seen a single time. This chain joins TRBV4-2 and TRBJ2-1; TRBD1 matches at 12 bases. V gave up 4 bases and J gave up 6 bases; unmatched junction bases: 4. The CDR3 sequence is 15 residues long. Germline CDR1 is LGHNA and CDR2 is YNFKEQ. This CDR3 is CASSPRDRGPNEQFF. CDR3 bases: TGTGCCAGCAGCCCCCGGGACAGGGGGCCCAATGAGCAGTTCTTC.

The CDR3 DNA follows: TGCGCCAGCAGCCAAGGAGGAAAAATTTATGAAAAACTGTTTTTT. Residues: CASSQGGKIYEKLFF. This chain uses TRBV4-3 with TRBJ1-4; D gene unclear. Trimming stripped 1 base from V and 6 bases from J, with 12 bases between. The germline gives CDR1 LGHNA, CDR2 YSLEER. The CDR3 is 15 amino acids.

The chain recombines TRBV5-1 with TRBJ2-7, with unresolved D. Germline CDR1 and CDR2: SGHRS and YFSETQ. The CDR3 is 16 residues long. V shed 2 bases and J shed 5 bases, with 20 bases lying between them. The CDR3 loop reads CASSFNGLVSFDEQYF. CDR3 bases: TGCGCCAGCAGCTTTAATGGTCTAGTGTCGTTCGACGAGCAGTACTTC.

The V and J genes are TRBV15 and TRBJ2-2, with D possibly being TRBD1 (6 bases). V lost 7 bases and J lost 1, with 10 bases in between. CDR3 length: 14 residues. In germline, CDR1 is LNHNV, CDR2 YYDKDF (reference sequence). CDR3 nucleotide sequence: TGTGCCACCAACAACAGGGAGAACACCGGGGAGCTGTTTTTT. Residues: CATNNRENTGELFF. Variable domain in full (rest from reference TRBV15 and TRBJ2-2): DAMVIQNPRYQVTQFGKPVTLSCSQTLNHNVMYWYQQKSSQAPKLLFHYYDKDFNNEADTPDNFQSRRPNTSFCFLDIRSPGLGDTAMYLCATNNRENTGELFFGEGSRLTVL.

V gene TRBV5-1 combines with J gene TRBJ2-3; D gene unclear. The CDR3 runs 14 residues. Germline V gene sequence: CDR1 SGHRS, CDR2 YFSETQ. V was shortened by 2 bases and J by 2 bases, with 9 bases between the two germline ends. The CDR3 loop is CASSLGGFTDTQYF. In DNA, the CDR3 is TGCGCCAGCAGCTTAGGCGGATTCACAGATACGCAGTATTTT.

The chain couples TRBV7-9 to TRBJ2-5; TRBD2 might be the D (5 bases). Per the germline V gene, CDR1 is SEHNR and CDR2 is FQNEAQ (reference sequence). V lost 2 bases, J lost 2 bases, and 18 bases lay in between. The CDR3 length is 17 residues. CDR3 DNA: TGTGCCAGCAGCTTAAAAAGCCGGAGCGGCCCTCAAGAGACCCAGTACTTC. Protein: CASSLKSRSGPQETQYF.

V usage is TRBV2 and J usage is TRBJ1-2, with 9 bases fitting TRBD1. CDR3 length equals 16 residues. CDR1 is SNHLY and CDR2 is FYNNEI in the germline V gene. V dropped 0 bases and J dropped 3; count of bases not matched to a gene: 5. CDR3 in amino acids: CASSEASTGGDYGYTF. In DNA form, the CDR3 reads TGTGCCAGCAGTGAAGCTAGCACAGGGGGCGACTATGGCTACACCTTC. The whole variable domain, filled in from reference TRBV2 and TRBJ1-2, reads EPEVTQTPSHQVTQMGQEVILRCVPISNHLYFYWYRQILGQKVEFLVSFYNNEISEKSEIFDDQFSVERPDGSNFTLKIRSTKLEDSAMYFCASSEASTGGDYGYTFGSGTRLTVV.

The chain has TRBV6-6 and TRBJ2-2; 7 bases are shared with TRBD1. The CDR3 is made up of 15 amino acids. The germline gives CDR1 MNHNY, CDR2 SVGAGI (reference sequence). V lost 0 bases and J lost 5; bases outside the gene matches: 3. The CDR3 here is CASSYSGRGTGELFF. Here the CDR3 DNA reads TGTGCCAGCAGTTACTCGGGCAGGGGGACCGGGGAGCTGTTTTTT.

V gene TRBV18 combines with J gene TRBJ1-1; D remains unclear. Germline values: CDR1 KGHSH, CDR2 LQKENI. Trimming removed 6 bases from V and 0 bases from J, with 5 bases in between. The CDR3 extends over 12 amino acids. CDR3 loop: CASSRVNTEAFF. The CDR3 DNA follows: TGTGCCAGCTCGAGGGTGAACACTGAAGCTTTCTTT.

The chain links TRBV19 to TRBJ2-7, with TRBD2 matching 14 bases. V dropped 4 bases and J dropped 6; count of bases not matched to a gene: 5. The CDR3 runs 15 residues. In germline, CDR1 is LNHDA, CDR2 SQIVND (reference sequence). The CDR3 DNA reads TGTGCCAGTAGTAGCCGACTAGCGGGAGGGCCCGAGCAGTACTTC. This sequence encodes CASSSRLAGGPEQYF. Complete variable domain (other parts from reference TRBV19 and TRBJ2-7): DGGITQSPKYLFRKEGQNVTLSCEQNLNHDAMYWYRQDPGQGLRLIYYSQIVNDFQKGDIAEGYSVSREKKESFPLTVTSAQKNPTAFYLCASSSRLAGGPEQYFGPGTRLTVT.

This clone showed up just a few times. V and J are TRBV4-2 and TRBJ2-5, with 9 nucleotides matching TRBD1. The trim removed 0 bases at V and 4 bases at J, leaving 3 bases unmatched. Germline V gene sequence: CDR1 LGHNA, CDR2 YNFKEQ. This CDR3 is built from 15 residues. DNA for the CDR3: TGTGCCAGCAGCCAAGAAAGACAGGGGGGAGAGACCCAGTACTTC. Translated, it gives CASSQERQGGETQYF.

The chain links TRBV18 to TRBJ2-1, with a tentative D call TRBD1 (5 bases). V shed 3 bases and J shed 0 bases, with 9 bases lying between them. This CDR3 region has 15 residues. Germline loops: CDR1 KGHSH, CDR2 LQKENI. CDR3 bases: TGTGCCAGCTCACCTACACAGGTCTCCTACAATGAGCAGTTCTTC. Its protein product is CASSPTQVSYNEQFF.

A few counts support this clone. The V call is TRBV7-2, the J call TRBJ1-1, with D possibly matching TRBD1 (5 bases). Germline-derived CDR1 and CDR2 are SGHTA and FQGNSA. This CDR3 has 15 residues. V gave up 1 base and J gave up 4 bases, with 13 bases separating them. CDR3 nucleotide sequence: TGTGCCAGCAGCTTAGATCTCGGCAGGGTCACTGAAGCTTTCTTT. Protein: CASSLDLGRVTEAFF.

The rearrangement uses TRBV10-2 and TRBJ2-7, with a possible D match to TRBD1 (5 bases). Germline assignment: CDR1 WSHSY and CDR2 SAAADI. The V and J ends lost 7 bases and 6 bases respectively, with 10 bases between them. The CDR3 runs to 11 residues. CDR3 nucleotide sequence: TGCGCCAGCACGCAGGGCAGCGAGCAGTACTTC. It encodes CASTQGSEQYF.

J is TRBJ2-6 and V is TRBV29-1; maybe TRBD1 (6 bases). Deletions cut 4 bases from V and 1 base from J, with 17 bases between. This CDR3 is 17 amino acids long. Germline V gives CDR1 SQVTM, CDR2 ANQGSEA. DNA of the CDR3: TGCAGCGTTGTAGGGGGAATAAATAAGTCTGGGGCCAACGTCCTGACTTTC. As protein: CSVVGGINKSGANVLTF.

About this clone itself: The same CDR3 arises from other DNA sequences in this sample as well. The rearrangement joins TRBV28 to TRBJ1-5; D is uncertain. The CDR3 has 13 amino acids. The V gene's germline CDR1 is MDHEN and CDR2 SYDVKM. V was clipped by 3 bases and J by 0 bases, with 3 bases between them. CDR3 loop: CASSLYSNQPQHF. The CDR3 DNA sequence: TGTGCCAGCAGTTTGTATAGCAATCAGCCCCAGCATTTT.

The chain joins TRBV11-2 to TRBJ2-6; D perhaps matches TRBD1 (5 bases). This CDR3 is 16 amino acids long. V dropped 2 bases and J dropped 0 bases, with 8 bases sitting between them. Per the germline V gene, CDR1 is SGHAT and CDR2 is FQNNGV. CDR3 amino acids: CASSLRQGSGANVLTF. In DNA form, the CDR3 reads TGTGCCAGCAGCTTAAGGCAGGGCTCTGGGGCCAACGTCCTGACTTTC. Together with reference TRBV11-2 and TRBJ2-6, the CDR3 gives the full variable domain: EAGVAQSPRYKIIEKRQSVAFWCNPISGHATLYWYQQILGQGPKLLIQFQNNGVVDDSQLPKDRFSAERLKGVDSTLKIQPAKLEDSAVYLCASSLRQGSGANVLTFGAGSRLTVL.

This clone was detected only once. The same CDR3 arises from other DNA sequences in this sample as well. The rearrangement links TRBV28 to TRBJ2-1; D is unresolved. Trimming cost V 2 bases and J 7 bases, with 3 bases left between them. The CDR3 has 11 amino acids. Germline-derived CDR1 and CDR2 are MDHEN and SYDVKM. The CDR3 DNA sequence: TGTGCCAGCAGTTTACTAAATGAGCAGTTCTTC. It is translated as CASSLLNEQFF.

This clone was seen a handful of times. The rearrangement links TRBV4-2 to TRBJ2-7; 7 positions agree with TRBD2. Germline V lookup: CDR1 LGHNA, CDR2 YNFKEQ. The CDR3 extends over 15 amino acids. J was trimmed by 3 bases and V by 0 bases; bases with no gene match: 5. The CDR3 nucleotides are TGTGCCAGCAGCCAAGAACAGCGGGGTGTCTACGAGCAGTACTTC. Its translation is CASSQEQRGVYEQYF.